One TCR beta chain is described in this entry. Its antigen is not identified. J gave up 2 bases and V 5 bases, and 5 bases lay outside the gene matches. The germline V gene has CDR1 LNHDA and CDR2 SQIVND (reference sequence). CDR3 length: 14 amino acids. TCRdb's copy holds only in-frame clones and misses some; the assay was immunoSEQ multiplex PCR. The profile shows about 99,000 clones, under 95% of them singletons. This entry comes from a study of graft-versus-host responses after intestinal transplantation. Turning to the study itself: Each transplant was multivisceral, liver-intestinal, or isolated intestinal. Anti-thymocyte globulin served as induction for all recipients, who then took tacrolimus and steroids for three to four years. Points from the study as a whole: The highest levels of circulating GvH clones went along with early declines in HvG clones after transplant. The recipient marrow held GvH clones, and some of them showed up first in ileum or blood.

Specimen: unstimulated CD8+ T cells sorted from spleen or lymph node cells, collected before intestinal transplant. The TCR originated in a human donor who received an intestinal transplant. The V and J genes are TRBV19 and TRBJ2-7, with 8 bases matching TRBD1. CDR3 region: CASSLTGVTYEQYF. The CDR3 DNA is TGTGCCAGTAGTTTGACAGGGGTCACCTACGAGCAGTACTTC.